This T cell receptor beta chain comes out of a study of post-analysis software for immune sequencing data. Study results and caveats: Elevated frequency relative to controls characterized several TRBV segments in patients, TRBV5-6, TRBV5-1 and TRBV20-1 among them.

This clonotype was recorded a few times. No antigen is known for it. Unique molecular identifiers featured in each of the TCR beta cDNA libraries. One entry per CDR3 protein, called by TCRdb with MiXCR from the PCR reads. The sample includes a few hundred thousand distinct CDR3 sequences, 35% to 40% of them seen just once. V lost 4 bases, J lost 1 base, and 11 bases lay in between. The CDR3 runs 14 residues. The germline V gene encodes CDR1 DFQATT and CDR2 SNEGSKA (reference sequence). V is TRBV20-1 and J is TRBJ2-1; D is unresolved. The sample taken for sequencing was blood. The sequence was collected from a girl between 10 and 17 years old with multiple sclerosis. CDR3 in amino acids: CSATDLFSYNEQFF. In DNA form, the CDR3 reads TGCAGTGCTACTGATCTTTTTTCCTACAATGAGCAGTTCTTC.